This T cell receptor beta chain originates from a study of blood T cell repertoires in COVID-19. Per germline, CDR1 SEHNR and CDR2 FQNEAQ (reference sequence). This CDR3 spans 18 amino acids. Germline trimming cut 4 bases from V and 3 bases from J; bases unmatched to any gene: 10. Method: immunoSEQ multiplex PCR; TCRdb's copy keeps in-frame clones and lacks some. The table includes more than 110,000 clones, roughly 79% detected once. The TCR comes from a woman aged 45-65 years who had recovered from COVID-19. The chain carries TRBV7-9 and TRBJ2-1; 12 nucleotides agree with TRBD2. Sequences were obtained from PBMCs or T cells enriched from blood (not recorded which). The CDR3 protein is CASSSTSGRTGLYNEQFF. The CDR3 DNA reads as TGTGCCAGCAGCTCGACTAGCGGGAGAACGGGCCTCTACAATGAGCAGTTCTTC.